The 6 T cell receptor beta chains given below trace back to one sample, sequenced in a study of blood T cell repertoires in COVID-19. Sequencing used immunoSEQ multiplex PCR; TCRdb keeps in-frame clones, though not all of them. The top ten hold 2% to 2.5% of the sample, which has 250,000 to 350,000 clones, roughly nine tenths seen once. Specimen: peripheral blood. Receptors originate from a woman under 40 with COVID-19, enrolled during active disease.

This clone was seen a few times. The gene calls are TRBV30 and TRBJ2-5; weak D call: TRBD2 (6 bases). Between the trimmed V and J ends, which lost 5 bases and 4 bases, there was a span of 14 bases. In germline, CDR1 is GTSNPN, CDR2 SVGIG (reference sequence). The CDR3 spans 13 residues. The CDR3 DNA is TGTGCCTGGCGAATCTGGGGAGGAGAGACCCAGTACTTC. As protein: CAWRIWGGETQYF.

The rearrangement uses TRBV11-2 and TRBJ1-2; D possibly corresponds to TRBD1 (6 bases). Germline V gene data show CDR1 as SGHAT and CDR2 as FQNNGV. Trimming pared 3 bases from V and 8 bases from J, leaving 13 bases between. CDR3 length: 13 residues. CDR3 region: CASSFLGASGYTF. CDR3 DNA: TGTGCCAGCAGCTTTTTGGGGGCTTCGGGCTACACCTTC.

The V call is TRBV9, the J call TRBJ2-7, with 9 bases that match TRBD1. Trimming took 0 bases from V and 2 from J; bases not matched to a gene: 3. Per the germline V gene, CDR1 is SGDLS and CDR2 is YYNGEE. This CDR3 contains 15 residues. CDR3 sequence (DNA): TGTGCCAGCAGCGTAGCTGGACAGGGGACCTACGAGCAGTACTTC. Translation: CASSVAGQGTYEQYF.

There are a few counts of this clone. Other DNA sequences in this specimen translate into the identical CDR3. The chain has TRBV19 and TRBJ1-5; 7 bases line up with TRBD1. J lost 1 base, V lost 4 bases, and 1 base had no gene match. Germline V lookup: CDR1 LNHDA, CDR2 SQIVND (reference sequence). CDR3 length: 14 amino acids. The CDR3 bases are TGTGCCAGTAGTACGACAGGGAGCAATCAGCCCCAGCATTTT. This translates into CASSTTGSNQPQHF.

The chain has TRBV30 and TRBJ2-7; the match to TRBD1 covers 12 bases. With V trimmed by 3 bases and J by 5 bases, 11 bases remained unmatched. Germline V gives CDR1 GTSNPN, CDR2 SVGIG (reference sequence). CDR3 length: 16 amino acids. The CDR3 region has the DNA TGTGCCTGGAGGGGCGGTACCGGGACAGGGGGCAACGAGCAGTACTTC. As protein: CAWRGGTGTGGNEQYF.

The chain joins TRBV6-1 to TRBJ2-3, with 10 nucleotides matching TRBD1. Germline V CDR1 and CDR2: MNHNS, SASEGT. The CDR3 is 14 residues long. J gave up 4 bases and V 6 bases, and 4 bases lay outside the gene matches. DNA of the CDR3: TGTGCCAGCAGGGACAGGGGGGTCGCAGATACGCAGTATTTT. This codes for CASRDRGVADTQYF.